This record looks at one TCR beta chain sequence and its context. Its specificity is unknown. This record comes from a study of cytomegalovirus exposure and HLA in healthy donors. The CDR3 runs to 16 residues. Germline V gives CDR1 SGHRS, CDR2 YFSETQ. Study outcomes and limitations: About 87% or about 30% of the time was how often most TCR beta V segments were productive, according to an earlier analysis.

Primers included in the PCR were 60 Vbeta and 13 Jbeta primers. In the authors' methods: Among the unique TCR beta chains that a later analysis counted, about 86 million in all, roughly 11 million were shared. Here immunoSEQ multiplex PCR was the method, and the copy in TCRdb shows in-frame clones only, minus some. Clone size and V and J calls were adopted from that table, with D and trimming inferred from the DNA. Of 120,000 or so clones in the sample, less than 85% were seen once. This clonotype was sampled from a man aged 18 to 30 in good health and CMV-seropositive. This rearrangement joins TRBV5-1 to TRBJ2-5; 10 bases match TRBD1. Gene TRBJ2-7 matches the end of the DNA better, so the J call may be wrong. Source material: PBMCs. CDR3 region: CASSFGSGTGAVEQYF. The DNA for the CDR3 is TGCGCCAGCAGCTTTGGCTCAGGGACAGGGGCGGTCGAGCAGTACTTC.